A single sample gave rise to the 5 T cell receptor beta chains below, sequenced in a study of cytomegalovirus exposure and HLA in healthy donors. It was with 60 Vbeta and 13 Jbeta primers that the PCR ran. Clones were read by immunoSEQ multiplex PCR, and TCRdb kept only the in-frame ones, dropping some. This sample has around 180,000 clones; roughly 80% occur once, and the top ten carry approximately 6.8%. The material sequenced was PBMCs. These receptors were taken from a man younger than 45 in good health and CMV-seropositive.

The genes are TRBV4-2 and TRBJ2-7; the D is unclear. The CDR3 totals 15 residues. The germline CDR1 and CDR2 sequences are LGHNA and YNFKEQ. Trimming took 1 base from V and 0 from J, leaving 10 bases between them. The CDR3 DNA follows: TGTGCCAGCAGCCAAGGCGCTCAGGCCTCCTACGAGCAGTACTTC. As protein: CASSQGAQASYEQYF.

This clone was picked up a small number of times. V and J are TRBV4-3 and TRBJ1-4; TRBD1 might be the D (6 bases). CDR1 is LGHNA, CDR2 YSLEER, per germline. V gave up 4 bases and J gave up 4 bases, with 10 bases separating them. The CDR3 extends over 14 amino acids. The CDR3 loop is CASSRRTVNEKLFF. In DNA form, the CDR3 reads TGCGCCAGCAGCCGTCGGACAGTTAATGAAAAACTGTTTTTT.

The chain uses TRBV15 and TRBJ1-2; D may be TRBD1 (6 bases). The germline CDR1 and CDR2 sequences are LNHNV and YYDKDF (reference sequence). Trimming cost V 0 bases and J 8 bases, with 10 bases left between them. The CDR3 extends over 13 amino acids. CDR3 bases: TGTGCCACCAGCAGAGAAGACAGGTACGGCTACACCTTC. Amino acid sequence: CATSREDRYGYTF.

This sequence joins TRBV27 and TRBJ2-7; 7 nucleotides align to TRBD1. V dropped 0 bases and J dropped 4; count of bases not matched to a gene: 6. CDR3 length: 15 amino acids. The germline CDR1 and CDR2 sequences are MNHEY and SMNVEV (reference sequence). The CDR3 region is CASSLSSYRGYEQYF. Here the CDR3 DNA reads TGTGCCAGCAGTTTATCCTCCTACAGGGGATACGAGCAGTACTTC.

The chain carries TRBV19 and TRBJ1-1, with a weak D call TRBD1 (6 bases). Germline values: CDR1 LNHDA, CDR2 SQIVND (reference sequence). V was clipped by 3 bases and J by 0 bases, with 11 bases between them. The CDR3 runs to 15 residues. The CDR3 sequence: CASSIGPGVNTEAFF. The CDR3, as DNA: TGTGCCAGTAGTATCGGGCCAGGGGTGAACACTGAAGCTTTCTTT. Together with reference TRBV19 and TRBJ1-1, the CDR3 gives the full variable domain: DGGITQSPKYLFRKEGQNVTLSCEQNLNHDAMYWYRQDPGQGLRLIYYSQIVNDFQKGDIAEGYSVSREKKESFPLTVTSAQKNPTAFYLCASSIGPGVNTEAFFGQGTRLTVV.